This entry concerns a single TCR beta chain. Its specificity is not known. Measured with immunoSEQ multiplex PCR; TCRdb has only the in-frame clones, and not every one. This sample has roughly 190,000 clones, with 91% found just once. Germline assignment: CDR1 SGHTA and CDR2 FQGTGA. The CDR3 sequence is 16 residues long. Between the trimmed V and J ends, which lost 4 bases and 9 bases, there was a span of 22 bases. Doses given second, at about 4 or about 12 weeks, were pooled. This record comes from a study of T cell responses to AZD1222 COVID-19 vaccine. Study conclusions and caveats: Spike-specific TCR breadth rose after two AZD1222 doses, and depth rose as well. Females made up more of the donors, who were largely white British, and clonal diversity may have come out too low.

Sequenced here: peripheral blood, sampled 28 days after the second AZD1222 dose. The gene calls are TRBV7-3 and TRBJ2-1; D might be TRBD2 (5 bases). This receptor was taken from an adult who received the AZD1222 COVID-19 vaccine. The CDR3 loop is CASSSQYARDGREQFF. CDR3 DNA sequence: TGTGCCAGCAGCTCCCAGTACGCCCGGGATGGGCGTGAGCAGTTCTTC.